What follows are 25 T cell receptor beta chains derived from one specimen sequenced in a study of cytomegalovirus exposure and HLA in healthy donors (dated by TCRdb to about 2017). Libraries came from the immunoSEQ multiplex PCR assay. The multiplex PCR relied on a mix of 60 forward primers for TCR Vbeta segments and 13 reverse primers for TCR Jbeta segments. TCRdb took over this immuneACCESS table, retaining in-frame rearrangements with V and J assigned. Such tables are incomplete; in checked studies, under half of the missing clones stem from an unresolved V gene, and the remainder is unexplained. The sample includes about 120,000 clones, with about 80% observed a single time. The ten top clones hold just over 2% of the sample. Sequencing was done on a sample of PBMCs. Receptor source: a human donor in good health.

This clone turned up a few times. This chain's CDR3 is CASSETGGLNQPQHF. The DNA of the CDR3 is TGTGCCAGCAGTGAGACAGGGGGCCTCAATCAGCCCCAGCATTTT. The chain recombines TRBV28 with TRBJ1-5; 10 bases agree with TRBD1. The CDR3 is made up of 15 amino acids. CDR1 and CDR2 (germline): MDHEN, SYDVKM. With V trimmed by 5 bases and J by 3 bases, 4 bases remained unmatched.

The V and J genes are TRBV5-1 and TRBJ1-4, with D possibly TRBD1 on 5 matching bases. V shed 6 bases and J shed 0 bases, with 12 bases lying between them. Germline CDR1 is SGHRS and CDR2 is YFSETQ. The CDR3 loop spans 15 amino acids. CDR3 nucleotide sequence: TGCGCCAGCACGCCGGACACCTCAACTAATGAAAAACTGTTTTTT. It is translated as CASTPDTSTNEKLFF.

There are a few counts of this clone. The chain links TRBV28 to TRBJ2-5, with TRBD2 matching over 10 bases. CDR1 MDHEN and CDR2 SYDVKM come from the germline V gene. V dropped 7 bases and J dropped 3; count of bases not matched to a gene: 14. The CDR3 extends over 17 amino acids. The CDR3 DNA reads as TGTGCCAGCACCCCCGGACTAGCGGATCAGAGAGAAGAGACCCAGTACTTC. Translation gives CASTPGLADQREETQYF.

The V gene is TRBV30, the J gene TRBJ2-4; the match to TRBD1 covers 8 bases. CDR3 length: 16 residues. Germline-derived CDR1 and CDR2 are GTSNPN and SVGIG (reference sequence). The V gene end was trimmed by 0 bases and the J gene end by 1 base; junction bases not matched to a gene: 5. The CDR3 DNA reads TGTGCCTGGAGTGTAGGGACAGGTTTGGCCAAAAACATTCAGTACTTC. The encoded protein is CAWSVGTGLAKNIQYF.

The chain employs TRBV6-4 and TRBJ2-3; possible D gene TRBD2, 5 bases. This CDR3 region has 14 residues. The ends were cut back, 5 bases at V and 5 bases at J, with 14 bases in the middle. Germline V CDR1 and CDR2: MRHNA, SNTAGT. For the CDR3, the DNA is TGTGCCAGCAGTCAGGCTGGAGGTAGAGATACGCAGTATTTT. It is translated as CASSQAGGRDTQYF.

The chain couples TRBV6-5 to TRBJ1-2; tentatively, D is TRBD1 (5 bases). V lost 2 bases to trimming and J lost 8 bases, with 18 bases between them. This CDR3 comprises 15 residues. The germline CDR1 and CDR2 sequences are MNHEY and SVGAGI. The CDR3 protein is CASSYGQGTGCGYTF. DNA for the CDR3: TGTGCCAGCAGTTACGGGCAGGGTACTGGGTGCGGCTACACCTTC.

The chain joins TRBV7-9 to TRBJ2-5; 8 bases are shared with TRBD2. V lost 6 bases, J lost 4 bases, and 7 bases stayed unmatched. CDR1 and CDR2 (germline): SEHNR, FQNEAQ (reference sequence). The CDR3 sequence is 14 residues long. CDR3 residues: CASRGSGTRETQYF. The CDR3 DNA sequence: TGTGCCAGCAGGGGTAGCGGGACCAGAGAGACCCAGTACTTC.

V is TRBV5-5 and J is TRBJ1-6; D possibly corresponds to TRBD1 (5 bases). V lost 0 bases, J lost 9 bases, and 13 bases lay in between. Germline V gene sequence: CDR1 SGHKS, CDR2 YYEKEE (reference sequence). This CDR3 contains 15 residues. CDR3: CASSLVGRDGSPLHF. CDR3 DNA: TGTGCCAGCAGCTTGGTAGGGAGGGACGGTTCACCCCTCCACTTT.

V is TRBV5-1 and J is TRBJ2-5; D is possibly TRBD2 (6 bases). TRBJ2-7 matches the DNA end more closely, so the J call is doubtful. Germline CDR1 reads SGHRS; CDR2 reads YFSETQ. The CDR3 loop spans 13 amino acids. CDR3 in amino acids: CASSWRRAYEQYF. The CDR3 nucleotides read TGCGCCAGCAGCTGGAGGAGGGCCTACGAGCAGTACTTC.

The DNA of the CDR3 is TGTGCCAGCAGCCCGAATGCTATCCCACAAGAGACCCAGTACTTC. It codes for CASSPNAIPQETQYF. V and J are TRBV2 and TRBJ2-5; no clear D. This CDR3 spans 15 amino acids. V was trimmed by 6 bases and J by 2 bases, leaving 16 bases between them. Germline CDR1 is SNHLY and CDR2 is FYNNEI.

This clone appeared a few times. The chain is built from TRBV11-2 and TRBJ1-2; weak D call: TRBD1 (5 bases). V was shortened by 3 bases and J by 7 bases, with 24 bases between the two germline ends. Germline CDR1 and CDR2: SGHAT and FQNNGV. The CDR3 is 17 amino acids. CDR3 amino acids: CASSFTPPPTATFGYTF. The CDR3 DNA reads TGTGCCAGCAGCTTCACTCCACCCCCGACAGCTACGTTTGGCTACACCTTC.

The chain recombines TRBV6-5 with TRBJ2-5, with D possibly matching TRBD1 (6 bases). The J call may be wrong; the DNA end is better matched by TRBJ2-7. The CDR3 has 14 residues. Germline V gives CDR1 MNHEY, CDR2 SVGAGI. The CDR3 is CASSSQGSTYEQYF. The CDR3 DNA reads as TGTGCCAGCAGTTCACAGGGATCCACTTACGAGCAGTACTTC.

V usage is TRBV9 and J usage is TRBJ2-1; 10 positions match TRBD2. Germline CDR1 is SGDLS and CDR2 is YYNGEE. Trimming at V came to 0 bases and at J to 4 bases, leaving 1 base not matched to a gene. The CDR3 consists of 15 residues. CDR3 loop: CASSVDSGGYNEQFF. The DNA for the CDR3 is TGTGCCAGCAGCGTAGATAGCGGGGGGTACAATGAGCAGTTCTTC.

V and J are TRBV5-1 and TRBJ2-2, with D possibly TRBD2 on 7 matching bases. The CDR3 is 16 residues long. The germline V gene encodes CDR1 SGHRS and CDR2 YFSETQ. V lost 4 bases, J lost 2 bases, and 15 bases lay in between. CDR3 loop: CASSRRGGANTGELFF. Here the CDR3 DNA reads TGCGCCAGCAGCCGAAGGGGGGGGGCCAACACCGGGGAGCTGTTTTTT.

The rearrangement uses TRBV28 and TRBJ2-7, with D tentatively TRBD2 (5 bases). The CDR3 covers 12 residues. Germline V gives CDR1 MDHEN, CDR2 SYDVKM. The V end was cut by 8 bases, the J end by 2 bases, with 10 bases between. CDR3: CASERGTYEQYF. The CDR3 DNA reads as TGTGCCAGCGAGCGAGGGACCTACGAGCAGTACTTC.

The V call is TRBV5-4, the J call TRBJ2-5; D unclear. Matching the DNA end better, TRBJ2-7 makes the J call doubtful. From germline, CDR1 is SGHNT and CDR2 YYREEE (reference sequence). The length of the CDR3 is 14 residues. The DNA of the CDR3 is TGTGCCAGCAGCTTGGACGCCGCATCCTACGAGCAGTACTTC. Translated: CASSLDAASYEQYF.

J is TRBJ1-1 and V is TRBV5-1; D gene uncertain. The CDR3 length is 12 residues. V gave up 5 bases and J gave up 0 bases, with 5 bases separating them. In germline, CDR1 is SGHRS, CDR2 YFSETQ. CDR3 in amino acids: CASRDLNTEAFF. CDR3 in DNA: TGCGCCAGCAGGGACTTGAACACTGAAGCTTTCTTT.

The table lists this clone with a count of one. DNA of the CDR3: TGTGCCAGCAGCTTCGGGAGGAATGAGCAGTTCTTC. Protein: CASSFGRNEQFF. V and J are TRBV5-6 and TRBJ2-1; 7 bases agree with TRBD2. The CDR3 has 12 amino acids. V was clipped by 2 bases and J by 7 bases; unmatched bases: 0. Germline-derived CDR1 and CDR2 are SGHDT and YYEEEE.

The rearrangement uses TRBV7-2 and TRBJ2-7, with D maybe TRBD1 (5 bases). The germline CDR1 and CDR2 sequences are SGHTA and FQGNSA. This CDR3 is 14 amino acids long. V lost 2 bases, J lost 2 bases, and 10 bases lay in between. The CDR3 here is CASSLPTRAYEQYF. The DNA for the CDR3 is TGTGCCAGCAGCTTACCGACCAGGGCCTACGAGCAGTACTTC. Looking up the rest from reference TRBV7-2 and TRBJ2-7 gives the full variable domain: GAGVSQSPSNKVTEKGKDVELRCDPISGHTALYWYRQSLGQGLEFLIYFQGNSAPDKSGLPSDRFSAERTGGSVSTLTIQRTQQEDSAVYLCASSLPTRAYEQYFGPGTRLTVT.

In this sample, this clone turned up a few times. The rearrangement uses TRBV5-8 and TRBJ2-5; the D gene is possibly TRBD1 (6 bases). V was shortened by 0 bases and J by 2 bases, with 8 bases between the two germline ends. CDR1 SGHTS and CDR2 YDEGEE come from the germline V gene. The CDR3 has 14 amino acids. The CDR3 nucleotides are TGTGCCAGCAGCTTGGGGCAGGGGCAAGAGACCCAGTACTTC. It specifies CASSLGQGQETQYF.

The chain couples TRBV2 to TRBJ1-5; D is unresolved. From germline, CDR1 is SNHLY and CDR2 FYNNEI. V was pared by 7 bases and J by 1 base, with 14 bases between. The CDR3 is 15 amino acids. CDR3 region: CASTPARVSNQPQHF. The DNA of the CDR3 is TGTGCCAGCACACCCGCACGGGTGAGCAATCAGCCCCAGCATTTT.

This chain links TRBV28 with TRBJ1-1, with 7 bases matching TRBD1. Losses at the gene ends were 4 bases for V and 1 base for J; bases not matched to a gene: 15. The CDR3 has 18 residues. The germline gives CDR1 MDHEN, CDR2 SYDVKM. CDR3 sequence reads: CASSWKGIKAGGNTEAFF. The CDR3 DNA is TGTGCCAGCAGTTGGAAAGGGATCAAGGCAGGGGGGAACACTGAAGCTTTCTTT.

This clone came up a few times. The V and J genes are TRBV5-8 and TRBJ1-4; 8 bases map to TRBD1. V was clipped by 3 bases and J by 6 bases; unmatched bases: 4. The CDR3 contains 14 residues. CDR1 is SGHTS and CDR2 is YDEGEE in the germline V gene. In DNA form, the CDR3 reads TGTGCCAGCAGCTCCGGGACAGGATATGAAAAACTGTTTTTT. Translating gives CASSSGTGYEKLFF.

The V call is TRBV4-1, the J call TRBJ1-2; possible D gene TRBD1, 6 bases. CDR3 length: 14 residues. Germline lookup yields CDR1 MGHRA and CDR2 YSYEKL. Trimming stripped 2 bases from V and 7 bases from J, with 14 bases between. The CDR3 DNA sequence: TGCGCCAGCAGCCAAAACAGGGATTGGGGTGGCTACACCTTC. Its protein is CASSQNRDWGGYTF.

V is TRBV5-5 and J is TRBJ2-7, with TRBD2 identical over 11 bases. The ends lost 4 bases at V and 2 bases at J; junction bases unmatched: 5. The CDR3 consists of 15 residues. The V gene's germline CDR1 is SGHKS and CDR2 YYEKEE (reference sequence). CDR3 nucleotide sequence: TGTGCCAGCAGCCCCTCGACTAGCGGGACCTACGAGCAGTACTTC. This encodes CASSPSTSGTYEQYF.